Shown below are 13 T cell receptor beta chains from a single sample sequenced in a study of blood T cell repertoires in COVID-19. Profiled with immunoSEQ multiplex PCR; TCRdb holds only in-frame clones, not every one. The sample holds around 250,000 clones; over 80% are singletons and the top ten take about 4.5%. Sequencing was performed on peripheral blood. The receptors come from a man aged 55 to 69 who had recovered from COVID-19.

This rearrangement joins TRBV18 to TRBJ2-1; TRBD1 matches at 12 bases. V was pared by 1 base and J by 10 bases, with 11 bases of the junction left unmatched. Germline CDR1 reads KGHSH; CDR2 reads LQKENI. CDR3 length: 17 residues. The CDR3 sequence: CASSPLGPGQGAREQFF. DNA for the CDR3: TGTGCCAGCTCACCACTGGGGCCGGGACAGGGGGCGAGGGAGCAGTTCTTC.

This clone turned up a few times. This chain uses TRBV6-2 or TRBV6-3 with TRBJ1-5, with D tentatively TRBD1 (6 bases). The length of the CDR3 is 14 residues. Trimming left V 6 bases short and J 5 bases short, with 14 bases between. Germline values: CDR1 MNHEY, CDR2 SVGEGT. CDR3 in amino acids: CASSTPGHHQPQHF. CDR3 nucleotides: TGTGCCAGCAGCACACCGGGACACCATCAGCCCCAGCATTTT.

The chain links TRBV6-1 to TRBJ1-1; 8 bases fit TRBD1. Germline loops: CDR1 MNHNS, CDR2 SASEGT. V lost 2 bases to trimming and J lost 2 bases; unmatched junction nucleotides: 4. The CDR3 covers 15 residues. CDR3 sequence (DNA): TGTGCCAGCAGTGAACAACCAGGGGGCAACACTGAAGCTTTCTTT. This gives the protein CASSEQPGGNTEAFF.

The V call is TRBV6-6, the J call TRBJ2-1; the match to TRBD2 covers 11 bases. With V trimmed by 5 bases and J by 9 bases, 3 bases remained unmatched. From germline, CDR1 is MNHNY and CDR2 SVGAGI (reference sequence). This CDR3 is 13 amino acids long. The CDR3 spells CASSLAGGSEQFF. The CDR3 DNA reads TGTGCCAGCAGTCTAGCGGGAGGTAGTGAGCAGTTCTTC.

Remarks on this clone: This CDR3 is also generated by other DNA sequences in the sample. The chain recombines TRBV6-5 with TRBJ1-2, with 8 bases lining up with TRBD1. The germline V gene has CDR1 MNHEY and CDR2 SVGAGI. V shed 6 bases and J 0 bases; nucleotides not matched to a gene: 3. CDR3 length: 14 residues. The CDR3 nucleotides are TGTGCCAGCAGAGGGACAGGAACTAACTATGGCTACACCTTC. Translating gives CASRGTGTNYGYTF.

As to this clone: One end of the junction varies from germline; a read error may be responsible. The CDR3 here is CATSRDWGTGYF. The DNA of the CDR3 is TGTGCCACCAGCAGAGATTGGGGGACAGGGTATTTC. The V gene is TRBV15, the J gene TRBJ2-7; 9 bases match TRBD1. This CDR3 region has 12 residues. Germline CDR1 and CDR2: LNHNV and YYDKDF (reference sequence).

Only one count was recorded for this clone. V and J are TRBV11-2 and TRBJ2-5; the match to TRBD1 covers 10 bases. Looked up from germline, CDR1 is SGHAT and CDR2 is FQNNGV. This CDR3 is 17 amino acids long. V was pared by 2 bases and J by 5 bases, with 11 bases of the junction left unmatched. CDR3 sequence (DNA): TGTGCCAGCAGCTTATCTCAGACAGGGGGCTTGCGCGAGACCCAGTACTTC. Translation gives CASSLSQTGGLRETQYF.

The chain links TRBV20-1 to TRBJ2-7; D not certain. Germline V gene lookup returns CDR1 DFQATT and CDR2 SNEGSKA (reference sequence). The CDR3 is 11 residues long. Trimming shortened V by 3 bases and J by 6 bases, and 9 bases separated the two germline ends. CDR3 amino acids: CSARLAREQYF. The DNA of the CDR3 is TGCAGTGCTAGGTTGGCTCGCGAGCAGTACTTC.

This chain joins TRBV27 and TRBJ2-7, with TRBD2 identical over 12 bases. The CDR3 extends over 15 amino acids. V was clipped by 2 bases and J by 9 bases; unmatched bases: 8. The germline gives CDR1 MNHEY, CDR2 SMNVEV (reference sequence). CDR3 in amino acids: CASSLASGRESAQYF. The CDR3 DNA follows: TGTGCCAGCAGTTTAGCTAGCGGGAGGGAGAGCGCGCAGTACTTC.

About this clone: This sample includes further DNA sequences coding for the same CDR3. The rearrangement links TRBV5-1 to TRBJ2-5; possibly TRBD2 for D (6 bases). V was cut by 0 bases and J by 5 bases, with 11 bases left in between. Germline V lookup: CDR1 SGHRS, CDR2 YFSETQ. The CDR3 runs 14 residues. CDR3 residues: CASSLGLARETQYF. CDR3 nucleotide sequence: TGCGCCAGCAGCTTGGGCCTAGCGAGGGAGACCCAGTACTTC.

CDR3 loop: CASSDSGGGPRGKLFF. In DNA form, the CDR3 reads TGTGCCAGCAGTGATTCGGGGGGAGGGCCCCGGGGGAAGCTGTTTTTT. The rearrangement links TRBV25-1 to TRBJ2-2, with 7 bases lining up with TRBD2. This CDR3 comprises 16 residues. Germline CDR1 reads MGHDK; CDR2 reads SYGVNS. J lost 12 bases, V lost 3 bases, and 16 bases had no gene match.

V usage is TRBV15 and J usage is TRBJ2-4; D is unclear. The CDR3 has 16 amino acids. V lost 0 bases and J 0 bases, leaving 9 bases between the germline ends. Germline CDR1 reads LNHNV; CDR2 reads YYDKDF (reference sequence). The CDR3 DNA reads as TGTGCCACCAGCAGAGATCAAACGGGAGCCAAAAACATTCAGTACTTC. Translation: CATSRDQTGAKNIQYF. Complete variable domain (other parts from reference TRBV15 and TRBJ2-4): DAMVIQNPRYQVTQFGKPVTLSCSQTLNHNVMYWYQQKSSQAPKLLFHYYDKDFNNEADTPDNFQSRRPNTSFCFLDIRSPGLGDTAMYLCATSRDQTGAKNIQYFGAGTRLSVL.

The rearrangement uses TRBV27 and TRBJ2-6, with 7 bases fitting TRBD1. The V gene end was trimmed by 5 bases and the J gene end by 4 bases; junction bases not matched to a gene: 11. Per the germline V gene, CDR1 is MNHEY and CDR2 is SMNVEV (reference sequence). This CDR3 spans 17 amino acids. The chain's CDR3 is CASSRGQTRYGANVLTF. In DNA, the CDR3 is TGTGCCAGCAGTCGGGGACAGACGAGATACGGGGCCAACGTCCTGACTTTC.